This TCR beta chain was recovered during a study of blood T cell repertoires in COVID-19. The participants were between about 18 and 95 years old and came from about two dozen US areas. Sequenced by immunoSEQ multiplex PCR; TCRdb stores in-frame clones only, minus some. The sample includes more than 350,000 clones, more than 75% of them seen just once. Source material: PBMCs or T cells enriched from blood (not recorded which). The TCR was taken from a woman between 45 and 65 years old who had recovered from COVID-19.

The CDR3 reads CASSQGQGAAGEKLFF. In nucleotides, the CDR3 is TGTGCCAGCAGTCAGGGACAGGGGGCCGCGGGTGAAAAACTGTTTTTT. The chain employs TRBV27 and TRBJ1-4; 12 bases match TRBD1. The CDR3 has 16 amino acids. Unmatched junction bases numbered 8, after V lost 5 bases and J lost 7 bases. Germline assignment: CDR1 MNHEY and CDR2 SMNVEV (reference sequence).